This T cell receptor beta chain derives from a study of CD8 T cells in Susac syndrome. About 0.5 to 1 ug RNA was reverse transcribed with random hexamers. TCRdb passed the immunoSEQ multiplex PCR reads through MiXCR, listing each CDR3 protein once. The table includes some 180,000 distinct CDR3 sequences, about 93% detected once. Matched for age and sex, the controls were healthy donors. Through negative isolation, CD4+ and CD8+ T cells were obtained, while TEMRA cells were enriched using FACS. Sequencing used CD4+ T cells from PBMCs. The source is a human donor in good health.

CDR3 in DNA: TGTGCCAGCAGCGTCCAGCCGACGAACACTGAAGCTTTCTTT. It encodes CASSVQPTNTEAFF. The chain employs TRBV9 and TRBJ1-1; D not resolved. Deletions cut 2 bases from V and 1 base from J, with 9 bases between. Germline lookup yields CDR1 SGDLS and CDR2 YYNGEE. The CDR3 is 14 residues long.